Shown below are 27 T cell receptor beta chains from a single sample sequenced in a study of T cell changes during pregnancy in multiple sclerosis (dated by TCRdb to about 2019). The library relied on the immunoSEQ multiplex PCR assay. In its TCRdb copy, this immuneACCESS table keeps in-frame sequences only and misses some clones. Where compared with another copy, unresolved V genes explain less than half of these, and the others have no known cause. The sample includes about 81,000 clones, with over 90% observed a single time. About 2.3% of the sample is in the top ten clones. The material sequenced was peripheral blood, taken in the third trimester of pregnancy. The receptors were gathered from a female donor with multiple sclerosis, enrolled in a pregnancy study.

This chain connects TRBV9 to TRBJ2-3; perhaps TRBD2 as D (7 bases). Trimming shortened V by 4 bases and J by 0 bases, and 15 bases separated the two germline ends. CDR3 length: 16 residues. Germline CDR1 SGDLS, CDR2 YYNGEE. CDR3 sequence: CASSRGAGPSTDTQYF. The CDR3 nucleotides are TGTGCCAGCAGCCGGGGGGCGGGGCCCAGCACAGATACGCAGTATTTT.

The rearrangement links TRBV5-1 to TRBJ2-5; possible D gene TRBD2, 6 bases. The CDR3 runs 17 residues. Germline V gene lookup returns CDR1 SGHRS and CDR2 YFSETQ. V was trimmed by 0 bases and J by 5 bases, leaving 20 bases between them. The CDR3 nucleotides read TGCGCCAGCAGCTTGGTATTCGGGGGAGCAAACGGGGAGACCCAGTACTTC. Encoded protein: CASSLVFGGANGETQYF.

The gene calls are TRBV29-1 and TRBJ2-6, with TRBD1 matching 10 bases. The J segment lost 8 bases and the V segment lost 3 bases, leaving 7 bases of the junction unmatched. This CDR3 spans 15 amino acids. Germline CDR1 is SQVTM and CDR2 is ANQGSEA. CDR3 residues: CSVDPDRGPSNVLTF. For the CDR3, the DNA is TGCAGCGTTGACCCCGACAGGGGGCCATCCAACGTCCTGACTTTC.

This clone was detected only once. The chain recombines TRBV9 with TRBJ2-3, with 11 positions matching TRBD2. Germline CDR1 reads SGDLS; CDR2 reads YYNGEE. The CDR3 length is 16 residues. V dropped 0 bases and J dropped 5; count of bases not matched to a gene: 5. The CDR3 is CASSVDPLAGGDTQYF. DNA of the CDR3: TGTGCCAGCAGCGTAGATCCCCTAGCGGGGGGAGATACGCAGTATTTT.

V gene TRBV9 combines with J gene TRBJ1-1; no reliable D call. Germline assignment: CDR1 SGDLS and CDR2 YYNGEE. V gave up 0 bases and J gave up 4 bases, with 13 bases separating them. The CDR3 is 15 residues long. The CDR3 spells CASSVDGGKGTEAFF. The CDR3 region has the DNA TGTGCCAGCAGCGTAGATGGAGGGAAGGGCACTGAAGCTTTCTTT.

This clone was observed a single time. J is TRBJ2-1 and V is TRBV5-1; D gene unclear. The CDR3 consists of 14 residues. V lost 5 bases and J lost 3, with 12 bases in between. Germline V lookup: CDR1 SGHRS, CDR2 YFSETQ. The chain's CDR3 is CASSIPSDYNEQFF. In nucleotides, the CDR3 is TGCGCCAGCAGTATACCCTCAGACTACAATGAGCAGTTCTTC.

The chain combines TRBV19 with TRBJ1-2; 10 nucleotides match TRBD1. The CDR3 has 15 amino acids. Germline CDR1 is LNHDA and CDR2 is SQIVND (reference sequence). Losses at the gene ends were 5 bases for V and 4 bases for J; bases not matched to a gene: 7. CDR3 in amino acids: CASSLPTGGSYGYTF. DNA for the CDR3: TGTGCCAGTAGTCTCCCGACAGGGGGCAGCTATGGCTACACCTTC. The full variable domain, in which reference TRBV19 and TRBJ1-2 provide the parts outside the CDR3, is DGGITQSPKYLFRKEGQNVTLSCEQNLNHDAMYWYRQDPGQGLRLIYYSQIVNDFQKGDIAEGYSVSREKKESFPLTVTSAQKNPTAFYLCASSLPTGGSYGYTFGSGTRLTVV.

This clone was counted a single time. This rearrangement joins TRBV18 to TRBJ1-1, with 9 nucleotides matching TRBD1. CDR1 KGHSH and CDR2 LQKENI come from the germline V gene. V dropped 5 bases and J dropped 1; count of bases not matched to a gene: 5. The CDR3 covers 15 residues. CDR3 residues: CASSSGTGPNTEAFF. The CDR3 nucleotides read TGTGCCAGCTCATCCGGGACAGGGCCGAACACTGAAGCTTTCTTT.

The chain joins TRBV7-3 to TRBJ1-3, with no clear D. The length of the CDR3 is 15 residues. V lost 1 base, J lost 5 bases, and 12 bases lay in between. Germline CDR1 is SGHTA and CDR2 is FQGTGA. CDR3 in amino acids: CASSLSGGDRNTIYF. The CDR3 nucleotides are TGTGCCAGCAGCTTAAGTGGCGGTGATAGAAACACCATATATTTT. The complete variable domain, with remaining parts taken from reference TRBV7-3 and TRBJ1-3, reads GAGVSQTPSNKVTEKGKYVELRCDPISGHTALYWYRQSLGQGPEFLIYFQGTGAADDSGLPNDRFFAVRPEGSVSTLKIQRTERGDSAVYLCASSLSGGDRNTIYFGEGSWLTVV.

The V and J genes are TRBV27 and TRBJ2-7, with 7 bases lining up with TRBD1. Germline CDR1 is MNHEY and CDR2 is SMNVEV (reference sequence). The CDR3 runs 15 residues. V lost 5 bases, J lost 3 bases, and 10 bases stayed unmatched. CDR3 in amino acids: CASSLDAGGIYEQYF. In DNA, the CDR3 is TGTGCCAGCAGTCTCGACGCAGGGGGAATCTACGAGCAGTACTTC.

The chain recombines TRBV4-1 with TRBJ2-3; no reliable D call. V was clipped by 2 bases and J by 3 bases, with 9 bases between them. The CDR3 totals 14 residues. The V gene's germline CDR1 is MGHRA and CDR2 YSYEKL. In nucleotides, the CDR3 is TGCGCCAGCAGCCAAAGGCTAGTAACAGATACGCAGTATTTT. Translation: CASSQRLVTDTQYF.

This sequence joins TRBV5-1 and TRBJ2-1, with 8 nucleotides matching TRBD2. V shed 4 bases, J shed 2 bases, and the junction held 8 bases outside the gene matches. Germline lookup yields CDR1 SGHRS and CDR2 YFSETQ. The CDR3 consists of 16 residues. The CDR3 sequence is CASSPESGGAYNEQFF. The CDR3 region has the DNA TGCGCCAGCAGCCCGGAGAGCGGGGGAGCCTACAATGAGCAGTTCTTC.

This clone was counted once. The V and J genes are TRBV7-3 and TRBJ2-7; 11 nucleotides match TRBD2. V was clipped by 6 bases and J by 1 base; unmatched bases: 2. The CDR3 runs to 14 residues. Germline lookup yields CDR1 SGHTA and CDR2 FQGTGA. Here the CDR3 DNA reads TGTGCCAGCAGTCCTAGCGGGGGGTCCTACGAGCAGTACTTC. It yields the protein CASSPSGGSYEQYF.

This clone was seen a handful of times. The genes are TRBV29-1 and TRBJ1-1; 8 bases match TRBD1. The J segment lost 1 base and the V segment lost 7 bases, leaving 5 bases of the junction unmatched. The length of the CDR3 is 13 residues. Germline lookup yields CDR1 SQVTM and CDR2 ANQGSEA. The CDR3 bases are TGCAGCGCCGGGACAGGAGAGAACACTGAAGCTTTCTTT. This translates into CSAGTGENTEAFF.

The chain is built from TRBV18 and TRBJ1-3; D ambiguous. The CDR3 has 17 residues. Per germline, CDR1 KGHSH and CDR2 LQKENI. Trimming took 2 bases from V and 0 from J, leaving 14 bases between them. CDR3 in amino acids: CASSPLALQSSGNTIYF. The CDR3 nucleotides read TGTGCCAGCTCACCATTAGCTTTGCAGAGCTCTGGAAACACCATATATTTT.

This clone has just a few counts. The chain combines TRBV2 with TRBJ1-1; a weak D match, TRBD1 (6 bases). Trimming stripped 5 bases from V and 1 base from J, with 8 bases between. Per germline, CDR1 SNHLY and CDR2 FYNNEI. This CDR3 is 13 amino acids long. The CDR3 is CASSWTANTEAFF. The CDR3 DNA is TGTGCCAGCAGTTGGACAGCGAACACTGAAGCTTTCTTT.

The chain recombines TRBV29-1 with TRBJ2-5; 8 positions match TRBD2. The CDR3 spans 13 residues. Germline V gene lookup returns CDR1 SQVTM and CDR2 ANQGSEA. V dropped 4 bases and J dropped 2; count of bases not matched to a gene: 3. CDR3 bases: TGCAGCGTTGTTGTAGCGGGGCAAGAGACCCAGTACTTC. Translating gives CSVVVAGQETQYF.

This chain joins TRBV10-1 and TRBJ2-2; 7 nucleotides match TRBD1. V lost 3 bases to trimming and J lost 2 bases; unmatched junction nucleotides: 12. Germline assignment: CDR1 WNHNN and CDR2 SYGVQD (reference sequence). CDR3 length: 18 residues. The CDR3 protein is CASSEQIQQGLNTGELFF. CDR3 sequence (DNA): TGCGCCAGCAGTGAACAAATACAACAGGGGTTAAACACCGGGGAGCTGTTTTTT.

The chain carries TRBV14 and TRBJ2-3; tentatively, D is TRBD2 (6 bases). The germline CDR1 and CDR2 sequences are SGHDN and FVKESK. This CDR3 contains 15 residues. V lost 1 base and J lost 5, with 13 bases in between. DNA of the CDR3: TGTGCCAGCAGCCAAGTCTGGGGGGTGGAAGATACGCAGTATTTT. It translates to CASSQVWGVEDTQYF.

On this clone: The junction does not match germline at one end; this may be a read error. The rearrangement uses TRBV7-7 and TRBJ1-2; D is unresolved. The CDR3 is 11 residues long. CDR1 is SSHAT, CDR2 FNYEAQ, per germline (reference sequence). The CDR3, as DNA: TGTGCTAGCAGCCTTCCTCATGGCTACACCTTC. As protein: CASSLPHGYTF.

The rearrangement uses TRBV6-6 and TRBJ2-1, with 9 bases fitting TRBD2. V lost 8 bases and J lost 7; bases outside the gene matches: 12. Germline V lookup: CDR1 MNHNY, CDR2 SVGAGI (reference sequence). This CDR3 contains 15 residues. CDR3 nucleotide sequence: TGTGCCAGCTCCGCGGGGGCGGGGGGGGAGAATGAGCAGTTCTTC. It encodes CASSAGAGGENEQFF.

DNA of the CDR3: TGTGCCAGCCGGGAAACTCCCTCTGGAAACACCATATATTTT. It codes for CASRETPSGNTIYF. The rearrangement uses TRBV7-9 and TRBJ1-3, with D unclear. This CDR3 is built from 14 residues. V lost 8 bases and J lost 0, with 11 bases in between. Germline assignment: CDR1 SEHNR and CDR2 FQNEAQ (reference sequence).

The V call is TRBV19, the J call TRBJ2-7; a weak D match, TRBD2 (5 bases). From germline, CDR1 is LNHDA and CDR2 SQIVND (reference sequence). V was pared by 5 bases and J by 0 bases, with 8 bases between. CDR3 size: 13 residues. DNA for the CDR3: TGTGCCAGTAGTTCTGGGAGCTCCTACGAGCAGTACTTC. As protein: CASSSGSSYEQYF.

The chain couples TRBV7-2 to TRBJ1-5; 9 bases agree with TRBD1. There are 15 residues in the CDR3. Losses at the gene ends were 3 bases for V and 3 bases for J; bases not matched to a gene: 3. Germline loops: CDR1 SGHTA, CDR2 FQGNSA. CDR3 sequence reads: CASSFWTGANQPQHF. The CDR3 region has the DNA TGTGCCAGCAGCTTCTGGACAGGGGCCAATCAGCCCCAGCATTTT.

The V call is TRBV14, the J call TRBJ2-7; no reliable D call. CDR3 length: 11 residues. The V gene's germline CDR1 is SGHDN and CDR2 FVKESK. V lost 4 bases to trimming and J lost 5 bases, with 6 bases between them. The CDR3 coding sequence is TGTGCCAGCAGCCTCCGGGACGAGCAGTACTTC. Its translation: CASSLRDEQYF. The full variable domain, with the rest looked up from reference TRBV14 and TRBJ2-7, is EAGVTQFPSHSVIEKGQTVTLRCDPISGHDNLYWYRRVMGKEIKFLLHFVKESKQDESGMPNNRFLAERTGGTYSTLKVQPAELEDSGVYFCASSLRDEQYFGPGTRLTVT.

The chain is built from TRBV13 and TRBJ1-3; 9 positions agree with TRBD1. CDR1 and CDR2 from the germline V gene are PRHDT and FYEKMQ (reference sequence). V was pared by 1 base and J by 15 bases, with 7 bases of the junction left unmatched. The CDR3 is 13 amino acids. CDR3 region: CASSLVGGTGKYF. The DNA for the CDR3 is TGTGCCAGCAGCTTAGTCGGGGGGACAGGGAAATATTTT.

This rearrangement joins TRBV2 to TRBJ2-7, with a possible D match to TRBD1 (6 bases). The CDR3 consists of 14 residues. CDR1 is SNHLY and CDR2 is FYNNEI in the germline V gene. Trimming left V 6 bases short and J 3 bases short, with 15 bases between. CDR3 nucleotide sequence: TGTGCCAGCAGCTACAGGGAAGGGCTCTACGAGCAGTACTTC. This encodes CASSYREGLYEQYF.